A selection of T cell receptor beta chains follows, all from one sample in a study of early T cells in non-severe SARS-CoV-2 infection. TCRdb used MiXCR to reprocess the 5' RACE reads, holding one entry per CDR3 protein. This sample yields over 50,000 distinct CDR3 sequences, of which approximately 9% are seen a single time; 1.2% belongs to the top ten. The sample taken for sequencing was whole blood. The origin of the receptors is an adult who was a healthcare worker with PCR-confirmed SARS-CoV-2 infection or an uninfected control (not recorded which). The CDR3 runs from the conserved cysteine through the conserved F or W.

CDR3: CASSDRGPNPDTQYF
V: TRBV6-1
J: TRBJ2-3
length: 15

CDR3: CASSTDRYGVGNQPQHF
V: TRBV7-2
J: TRBJ1-5
length: 17

CDR3: CASSLMVGGALGYTF
V: TRBV7-8
J: TRBJ1-2
length: 15

CDR3: CASSLSIAGPETEAFF
V: TRBV28
J: TRBJ1-1
length: 16

CDR3: CASRFLAGGTQETQYF
V: TRBV6-6
J: TRBJ2-5
length: 16

CDR3: CAWSRPPSDTQYF
V: TRBV30
J: TRBJ2-3
length: 13

CDR3: CASSSGHPEAFF
V: TRBV6-5
J: TRBJ1-1
length: 12

CDR3: CASSLRPAQGALIYGYTF
V: TRBV11-2
J: TRBJ1-2
length: 18

CDR3: CASSLSSGGTDTQYF
V: TRBV27
J: TRBJ2-3
length: 15

CDR3: CASSQVGSSGNTIYF
V: TRBV3-1
J: TRBJ1-3
length: 15

CDR3: CASSERATREADTQYF
V: TRBV10-1
J: TRBJ2-3
length: 16

CDR3: CASSTTGVGNQPQHF
V: TRBV19
J: TRBJ1-5
length: 15

CDR3: CAISEPDWDTHNSPLHF
V: TRBV10-3
J: TRBJ1-6
length: 17

CDR3: CASSPDRFYGYTF
V: TRBV6-1
J: TRBJ1-2
length: 13

CDR3: CASRSGTPSSYNSPLHF
V: TRBV6-1
J: TRBJ1-6
length: 17

CDR3: CASSPRRWQGHTEAFF
V: TRBV14
J: TRBJ1-1
length: 16

CDR3: CASSFGAYRGPGYYGYTF
V: TRBV12-3/TRBV12-4
J: TRBJ1-2
length: 18

CDR3: CASSTRSGAFF
V: TRBV6-1
J: TRBJ1-1
length: 11

CDR3: CASSLIKDLFYGYTF
V: TRBV7-2
J: TRBJ1-2
length: 15

CDR3: CASSQGQANYGYTF
V: TRBV5-1
J: TRBJ1-2
length: 14

CDR3: CSARDYGGVPQETQYF
V: TRBV20-1
J: TRBJ2-5
length: 16

CDR3: CASSQDFRVAGGLDTQYF
V: TRBV4-2
J: TRBJ2-3
length: 18

CDR3: CASSSTGTGELFF
V: TRBV7-3
J: TRBJ2-2
length: 13

CDR3: CSASGGNTEAFF
V: TRBV20-1
J: TRBJ1-1
length: 12

CDR3: CSARDRGKYIQYF
V: TRBV20-1
J: TRBJ2-4
length: 13

CDR3: CASSRAPVTGELFF
V: TRBV11-3
J: TRBJ2-2
length: 14

CDR3: CASSDSGRLTEAFF
V: TRBV2
J: TRBJ1-1
length: 14